This T cell receptor beta chain was documented in a study of shared clonotypes between healthy human individuals. Study at large: With ages of 18 to 49, the donors were two women and three men. Each donor contributed plates that comprised three CD4 naive, three CD4 memory, two CD8 naive and one CD8 memory.

V was trimmed by 2 bases and J by 6 bases, leaving 21 bases between them. The CDR3 contains 17 residues. Germline lookup yields CDR1 MDHEN and CDR2 SYDVKM. The method was immunoSEQ multiplex PCR; TCRdb's version includes in-frame clones alone and lacks a portion of them. The sample includes about 690,000 clones, around 91% of them seen just once. The source is a man younger than 35 in good health. Some clones in this sample may be carry-over from other donors' samples. The chain combines TRBV28 with TRBJ2-3, with D possibly TRBD1 on 5 matching bases. The source material was memory CD8+ T cells from PBMCs. Subset defined: CD45RO+ cells pooled with CCR7-negative TemRA cells. CDR3 sequence reads: CASSLIGREEWGDTQYF. The CDR3 nucleotides read TGTGCCAGCAGTTTAATTGGTAGAGAGGAGTGGGGCGATACGCAGTATTTT.